These T cell receptor beta chains were read from a single sample in a study of T cells after yellow fever vaccination. In TCRdb, the 5' RACE reads were re-called with MiXCR into one record per CDR3 protein. The table shows 250,000 to 400,000 distinct CDR3 sequences, with about 4.5% occurring only once. The input for sequencing was PBMCs, taken 15 days after the yellow fever booster vaccination. These receptor sequences come from a young man who received the YFV17D yellow fever vaccine. Each CDR3 is given with its conserved first and last residue. D genes are given only for firm matches. For some rows the clone size is stated as once, few or many, or as a class when expanded; others skip it.

many	TRBV29-1	TRBJ2-5	TRBD2	CSGGIGGSQETQYF	TGCAGCGGTGGCATCGGGGGGAGTCAGGAGACCCAGTACTTC
many	TRBV28	TRBJ2-3	.	CATYLSTTDTQYF	TGTGCCACCTACCTTTCTACCACAGATACGCAGTATTTT
few	TRBV29-1	TRBJ2-3	.	CSVEGRVGSLADTQYF	TGCAGCGTCGAAGGGAGAGTAGGGTCTCTCGCAGATACGCAGTATTTT
many	TRBV12-3/TRBV12-4	TRBJ1-2	TRBD1	CASSARDRAVYGYTF	TGTGCCAGCAGTGCCCGGGACAGGGCAGTCTATGGCTACACCTTC
many	TRBV5-1	TRBJ1-1	TRBD1	CASSPRTGRNTEAFF	TGCGCCAGCAGCCCCCGGACAGGCAGGAACACTGAAGCTTTCTTT
many	TRBV5-6	TRBJ1-1	.	CASSRTENTEAFF	TGTGCCAGCAGTAGGACAGAGAACACTGAAGCTTTCTTT
many	TRBV20-1	TRBJ2-7	.	CSGQDYYSYEQYF	TGCAGTGGACAGGATTACTACTCCTACGAGCAGTACTTC
many	TRBV10-3	TRBJ2-7	.	CAISEATRGYEQYF	TGTGCCATCAGTGAGGCCACCCGGGGGTACGAGCAGTACTTC
.	TRBV7-3	TRBJ2-3	TRBD1	CASSLTRGQGGNTQYF	TGTGCCAGCAGCTTAACCCGGGGACAGGGAGGAAATACGCAGTATTTT
few	TRBV24-1	TRBJ2-3	.	CATSEWTAKDTDTQYF	TGTGCCACCAGTGAATGGACAGCTAAGGACACAGATACGCAGTATTTT
many	TRBV11-2	TRBJ1-6	.	CASSLDQRETPLHF	TGTGCCAGCAGCTTAGATCAAAGGGAGACACCCCTCCACTTT
many	TRBV6-6	TRBJ2-1	TRBD1	CASSGQGSSYNEQFF	TGTGCCAGCAGCGGACAGGGGAGCTCCTACAATGAGCAGTTCTTC
many	TRBV7-9	TRBJ2-5	.	CASSDAVETQYF	TGTGCCAGCAGCGACGCGGTAGAGACCCAGTACTTC
few	TRBV6-1	TRBJ2-1	TRBD2	CASSEFGSGDGFF	TGTGCCAGCAGTGAGTTTGGTAGCGGGGATGGGTTCTTC
few	TRBV11-3	TRBJ2-2	.	CASSRDNAGELFF	TGTGCCAGCAGCCGCGACAATGCCGGGGAGCTGTTTTTT
many	TRBV4-1	TRBJ2-1	.	CASSHPVVAAYNEQFF	TGCGCCAGCAGCCACCCGGTGGTAGCGGCCTACAATGAGCAGTTCTTC
few	TRBV7-3	TRBJ2-5	TRBD2	CASSETGGRETQYF	TGTGCCAGCAGCGAGACGGGGGGTCGAGAGACCCAGTACTTC
many	TRBV5-4	TRBJ1-2	.	CASSIREAAGGYTF	TGTGCCAGCAGCATCCGAGAGGCCGCCGGGGGCTACACCTTC